The sequence of this TCR beta chain was determined in a study of cytomegalovirus exposure and HLA in healthy donors. Study-level results: Earlier analysis yielded a pattern in which most TCR beta V segments were productive about 87% or about 30% of the time. In a later analysis, HLA-associated TCR beta chains were more clonally expanded than equally common others. Later analysis identified a missense DCLRE1C variant that was linked to TCR beta V- and J-gene trimming. Altogether, some 170 TCR beta chains were recorded as cytomegalovirus-associated.

Concerning this clone: Its target is not known.

The PCR contained 60 Vbeta and 13 Jbeta primers. Generated by immunoSEQ multiplex PCR, the TCRdb table keeps only in-frame clones and is missing some. In total, the table holds some 48,000 clones. The trim removed 0 bases at V and 5 bases at J, leaving 4 bases unmatched. Germline assignment: CDR1 WNHNN and CDR2 SYGVQD (reference sequence). The CDR3 is made up of 16 amino acids. The TCR sequence derives from a man aged 35 to 55 in good health and CMV-seropositive. This chain connects TRBV10-1 to TRBJ2-3, with 11 bases identical to TRBD2. Sequencing input: PBMCs. CDR3 bases: TGCGCCAGCAGTGAGTCCCTAGCGGGAGGAGAAGATACGCAGTATTTT. It is translated as CASSESLAGGEDTQYF.